This T cell receptor beta chain stems from a study of graft-versus-host responses after intestinal transplantation. Turning to the study itself: Isolated intestinal, liver-intestinal, or multivisceral transplants had been given to the recipients. Tacrolimus and steroids were given for about three years to all recipients after anti-thymocyte globulin induction. Overall study findings and caveats: Recipient marrow held GvH clones, some first seen in ileum or blood. Circulating GvH clones peaking coincided with falling HvG clones soon after transplant.

Sequencing was performed with immunoSEQ multiplex PCR; in TCRdb, only in-frame clones are kept and a portion is missing. The top ten hold over 0.2% of the sample, which has about 39,000 clones, 90% to 95% seen once. To note about this clone: What it binds is not known.

The CDR3 length is 15 residues. V trimming: 1 base; J trimming: 7 bases; junction bases outside the gene matches: 6. Germline-derived CDR1 and CDR2 are SGHDN and FVKESK. Sample: unstimulated CD8+ T cells sorted from spleen or lymph node cells, taken before transplant. The chain is built from TRBV14 and TRBJ2-2; 7 bases are a match to TRBD1. The sequence came from a human donor who was the organ donor for an intestinal transplant. The chain's CDR3 is CASSQVTGVCGELFF. In DNA form, the CDR3 reads TGTGCCAGCAGCCAAGTTACAGGGGTTTGCGGGGAGCTGTTTTTT. The full variable domain, rest sourced from reference TRBV14 and TRBJ2-2, is EAGVTQFPSHSVIEKGQTVTLRCDPISGHDNLYWYRRVMGKEIKFLLHFVKESKQDESGMPNNRFLAERTGGTYSTLKVQPAELEDSGVYFCASSQVTGVCGELFFGEGSRLTVL.